The table lists the clone carrying this T cell receptor beta chain with many counts. Sequencing libraries for TCR beta were prepared with iRepertoire HTBI primers and Arm-PCR of CDR3 regions. One entry per CDR3 protein, called by TCRdb with MiXCR from the multiplex PCR reads. The sample records roughly 350,000 distinct CDR3 sequences, 16% being singletons. Regarding time point: newly diagnosed GD, antithyroid drugs for less than 3 months. After RNA was extracted from PBMCs, the TCR library was made from it. The data originate from a study of regulatory T cells in long-lasting Graves disease. The same specimen was also included in a second study, on T cells in Graves' hyperthyroidism and ophthalmopathy.

This sample comprised peripheral blood mononuclear cells (PBMCs), obtained at new diagnosis, from a patient treated with antithyroid drugs. This receptor was identified in a middle-aged man with Graves disease.

The CDR3 loop is CASSVRVLGANVLTF. CDR3 DNA: TGTGCCAGCAGTGTTAGGGTATTGGGGGCCAACGTCCTGACTTTC. The J gene is TRBJ2-6, the V gene TRBV2; D gene uncertain. Trimming stripped 4 bases from V and 4 bases from J, with 11 bases between. This CDR3 spans 15 amino acids. From germline, CDR1 is SNHLY and CDR2 FYNNEI.